This record looks at one T cell receptor beta chain sequence and its context. Its antigen is unknown. No much larger clone exists at a distance of one base, and base qualities are not known. Libraries came from UMI-ligation and nested PCR. To cover both TRBC1 and TRBC2, the beta constant-region primer consisted of an equimolar mix of two oligonucleotides. T4 RNA ligase 1 ligated a single-stranded oligonucleotide carrying the SP2 primer and a 12-nucleotide UMI to the cDNA 3' end. Four rounds of PCR were used to amplify ligated cDNA, with nested alpha and beta constant-region primers being used together with the SP2 primer. The ligation reaction was incubated at 16°C for about 20-24 hours. To avoid over-amplification, PCR2 was usually performed as a SYBR Green qPCR and halted once a predetermined threshold was reached. Apart from the first purification, every purification step used Agencourt AMPure XP magnetic beads. Libraries were quantified by Qubit and checked on a TapeStation, with a main peak expected near 650 bp. Sequencing of the pooled libraries was done on an Illumina MiSeq using v2 2x251 paired-end kits, which typically yielded about 1-2 million reads per sample. Each sample was pooled at 3 to 4.5 nM, and roughly 5-7% PhiX was included to help cluster recognition. The paper's processing steps were these. V and J genes were assigned to Demultiplexor-processed FASTQ reads by Decombinator through tag matching, with a single base-pair mismatch being allowed. By using UMIs, Collapsinator corrected both sequencing errors and the frequency errors caused by PCR heterogeneity. CDR3Translator translated TCRs and extracted CDR3s from the conserved cysteine to the FGXG phenylalanine, flagging non-productive sequences. Repertoires were subsampled to equal numbers of UMI-defined TCRs before Gini, Shannon entropy and inverse Simpson indices were calculated. Within the linear range, a power law was fitted by maximum likelihood to the distributions of clonotype abundance. Similar UMI counts, unique TCR numbers and clonal distributions were obtained with the pipeline and with MIGEC on one naive CD8 sample. One analysis removed from the naive repertoire any naive TCRs that were also found in any memory subset from the same donor. A set of roughly 6,600 CMV-associated CDR3 sequences, compiled from VDJdb and a published dataset, was used to search the repertoires. In-frame beta chains were kept once TCRdb had trimmed the public reads at Q25 with fastp and called clones with MiXCR. Each CDR3 protein gets just one entry, which takes the most common genes and DNA from the rows behind it. The V and J calls were determined by TCRdb, not by the authors. The table for this sample lists under 150,000 distinct CDR3 sequences; approximately 17% of them were counted only once. The top ten clones comprise just over 0.14% of the sample.

The sample comes from a study of naive and memory T cell subsets (dated by TCRdb to the late 2010s). With respect to the entire study: Sorted naive and memory T cell subsets from peripheral blood were analyzed in the study using a UMI-based, open-source pipeline for TCR alpha and beta sequencing. RNA was DNase-treated and reverse transcribed with TCR constant-region primers, mostly using SuperScript III. The functional CMV T cell responses agreed completely with IgG serology results.

From the second PCR step onward, the TCR alpha chain libraries and the TCR beta chain libraries were amplified separately. CMV status of each donor was established by measuring IFNgamma production from CD4+ T cells after fresh PBMCs were stimulated overnight with CMV viral lysate. Miltenyi beads were used first to positively select CD4 T cells, and CD8 T cells were then positively selected from the CD4-negative fraction. After staining for CD3, CD4, CD8, CD45RA, CD27 and a live/dead dye, cells were sorted on a BD Aria II into four subsets based on CD45RA and CD27. A few healthy volunteers provided blood, and each donor's sample was split into CD4 and CD8 T cells and then further divided into four differentiation subsets. Approximately 0.11 L of peripheral blood was drawn per donor, and PBMC were isolated by Ficoll-Paque PLUS density-gradient centrifugation. Sorted cells were lysed in RLT buffer, and RNA was extracted with a Qiagen RNeasy kit and stored at -80°C.

Summary of the overall study and its limitations: Single alpha or beta chain sequences, rather than paired alpha/beta receptors, were used to define clonotypes. TCR abundance followed a power law with an exponent that was different for naive and memory subsets but consistent across the three individuals. In both CD4 and CD8 cells, the Gini index increased while Shannon and inverse Simpson diversity decreased from naive through CM, EM and EMRA. Following error correction, more than 95% of naive TCR sequences occurred only once, which made naive abundance distributions much steeper than those of memory subsets. The repertoire findings for the naive and memory subsets could not be validated, as no ground truth was available. RNA-based TCR counts may be influenced by expression changes linked to T cell activation and differentiation. A few larger clonotypes were present in naive repertoires, especially CD8 naive repertoires, and these clonotypes were possibly memory cells re-expressing CD45RA.

This TCR was sampled from a human donor in good health. The sequencing sample was made of naive CD4+ T cells from blood. Per the publication, the cell subset or site label means: naive T cells, CD45RA high CD27+.

The DNA sequence is given as TGTGCCAGCAGCTTGATGGGGGCAACTTATGGCTACACCTTC. It is translated as CASSLMGATYGYTF. The rearranged segments are TRBV7-9 and TRBJ1-2, and the D gene may be TRBD1, 6 bases matching. CDR1 SEHNR and CDR2 FQNEAQ are derived from the germline V gene (reference sequence). V drops 3 bases and J drops 5 bases, leaving 13 bases in between. Including the terminal cysteine and phenylalanine, the CDR3 comprises 14 residues. The entry retains the CDR3 DNA only, 42 bases that are in frame from base 1.